This T cell receptor (beta chain) originates from a study of cytomegalovirus exposure and HLA in healthy donors. On this clone: Antigen unknown.

The PCR was carried out with 60 Vbeta primers and 13 Jbeta primers. Per the original data handling: Roughly 12 million of 75 million to 85 million unique TCR beta chains were shared, per a later count. Sequencing used immunoSEQ multiplex PCR; TCRdb keeps in-frame clones, though not all of them. D and trimming were read from the DNA, whereas the V and J calls and clone size are those reported in that table. The data contain 150,000 to 200,000 clones, about four fifths of them singletons. Germline V gene sequence: CDR1 MGHDK, CDR2 SYGVNS. The CDR3 length is 11 residues. V lost 6 bases to trimming and J lost 6 bases, with 6 bases between them. Broader study findings: Because they were indistinguishable, some V segments, including TRBV6-2 and TRBV6-3, were excluded.

The chain couples TRBV25-1 to TRBJ2-1; D perhaps matches TRBD1 (5 bases). The sequenced sample was PBMCs. The clonotype comes from a man younger than 35 in good health and CMV-seronegative. The CDR3 protein is CASRDTNEQFF. In DNA, the CDR3 is TGTGCCAGCAGGGACACCAATGAGCAGTTCTTC.